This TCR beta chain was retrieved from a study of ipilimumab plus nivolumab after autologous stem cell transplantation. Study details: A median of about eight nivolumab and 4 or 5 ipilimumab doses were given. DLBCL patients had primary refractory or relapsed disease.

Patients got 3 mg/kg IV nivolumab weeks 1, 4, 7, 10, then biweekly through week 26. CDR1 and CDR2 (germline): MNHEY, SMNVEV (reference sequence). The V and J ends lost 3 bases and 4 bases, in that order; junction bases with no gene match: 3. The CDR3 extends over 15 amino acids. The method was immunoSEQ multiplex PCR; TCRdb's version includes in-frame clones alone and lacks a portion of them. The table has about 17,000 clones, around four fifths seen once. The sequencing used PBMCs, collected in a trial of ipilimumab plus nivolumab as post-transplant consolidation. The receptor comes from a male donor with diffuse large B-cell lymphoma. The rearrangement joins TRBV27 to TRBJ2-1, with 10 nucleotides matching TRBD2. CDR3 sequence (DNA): TGTGCCAGCAGTTTTCTAGCGGGGGCGTACAATGAGCAGTTCTTC. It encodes CASSFLAGAYNEQFF.